The clone carrying this T cell receptor beta chain was detected only a few times. Its target is not known. A second about 6 to 11 cycle PCR used barcoded and J-beta primers. One entry per CDR3 protein, called by TCRdb with MiXCR from the 5' RACE reads. The table shows some 700,000 distinct CDR3 sequences, with about a fifth occurring only once. This sample is part of a study of blood T cells in healthy people across ages. The study's findings and limits: The recorded TCR beta diversity per million T cells decreased in a roughly linear manner with age.

J gave up 5 bases and V 3 bases, and 4 bases lay outside the gene matches. Germline CDR1 is SGDLS and CDR2 is YYNGEE. The CDR3 extends over 16 amino acids. Those donating, healthy Caucasian individuals from Russia, were aged roughly 6 to 95. Each donor gave about 9.3 milliliters of peripheral blood. Whenever a sample was processed, at least 6.5 million PBMCs were isolated. The V gene is TRBV9, the J gene TRBJ2-1; 14 nucleotides align to TRBD2. The TCR was taken from a man aged 70 or older in good health. Material: blood. The CDR3 here is CASSAGLAGGDNEQFF. The CDR3 DNA reads as TGTGCCAGCAGCGCTGGACTAGCGGGGGGCGACAATGAGCAGTTCTTC. The full variable domain, in which reference TRBV9 and TRBJ2-1 provide the parts outside the CDR3, is DSGVTQTPKHLITATGQRVTLRCSPRSGDLSVYWYQQSLDQGLQFLIQYYNGEERAKGNILERFSAQQFPDLHSELNLSSLELGDSALYFCASSAGLAGGDNEQFFGPGTRLTVL.